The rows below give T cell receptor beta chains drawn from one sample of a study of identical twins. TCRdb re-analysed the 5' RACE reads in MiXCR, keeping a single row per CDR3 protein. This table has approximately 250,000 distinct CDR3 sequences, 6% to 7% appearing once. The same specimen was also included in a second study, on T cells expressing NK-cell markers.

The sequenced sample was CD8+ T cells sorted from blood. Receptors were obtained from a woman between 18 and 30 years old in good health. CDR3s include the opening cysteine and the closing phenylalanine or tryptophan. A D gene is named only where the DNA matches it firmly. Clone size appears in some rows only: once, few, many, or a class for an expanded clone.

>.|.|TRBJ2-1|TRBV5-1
TGCGCCAGCAGCTTAGTCGGGGGCGGGGCGAGTGAGCAGTTCTTC
CASSLVGGGASEQFF
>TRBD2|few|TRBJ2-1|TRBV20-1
TGCAGTGCTACTAGCGGGGGGAATGAGCAGTTCTTC
CSATSGGNEQFF
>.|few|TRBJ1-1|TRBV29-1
TGCAGCGTTGCGAGGGGATCCAGTGAAGCTTTCTTT
CSVARGSSEAFF
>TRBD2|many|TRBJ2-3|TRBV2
TGTGCCAGCCTCGGACTAGCGGGAAGTGATGAGAGCGCAGATACGCAGTATTTT
CASLGLAGSDESADTQYF
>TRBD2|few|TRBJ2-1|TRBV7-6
TGTGCCAGCAGCTTGCCCCCTAGCGGGAGAGGGTACAATGAGCAGTTCTTC
CASSLPPSGRGYNEQFF
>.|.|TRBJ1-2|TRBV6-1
TGTGCCAGCAGTGAAGGGAGAGGGAATAACTATGGCTACACCTTC
CASSEGRGNNYGYTF
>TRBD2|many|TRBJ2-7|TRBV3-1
TGTGCCAGCAGCCAAGACGGGACTAGCGGGGCCCTCCTCTACGAGCAGTACTTC
CASSQDGTSGALLYEQYF
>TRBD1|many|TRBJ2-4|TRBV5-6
TGTGCCTGCGGACAGGGCGAAAACATTCAGTACTTC
CACGQGENIQYF
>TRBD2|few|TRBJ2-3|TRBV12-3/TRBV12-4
TGTGCCAGCAGTTTAGCGCTTCTAGCGGGGGAAATTAGCACAGATACGCAGTATTTT
CASSLALLAGEISTDTQYF
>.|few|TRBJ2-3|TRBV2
TGTGCCAGCATGACCCTAACTAACACAGATACGCAGTATTTT
CASMTLTNTDTQYF
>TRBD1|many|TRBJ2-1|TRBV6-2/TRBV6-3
TGTGCCAGCAGTTACCCACGGACAGGGGGGTTAGTAAATGAGCAGTTCTTC
CASSYPRTGGLVNEQFF
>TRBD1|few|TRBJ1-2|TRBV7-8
TGTGCCAGCAGCTCTGGTGGACAGGGAGGGATAGGCTACACCTTC
CASSSGGQGGIGYTF
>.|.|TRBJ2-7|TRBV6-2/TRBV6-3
TGTGCCAGCAGTTACTCGCGGGTCCGCGCCTACGAGCAGTACTTC
CASSYSRVRAYEQYF
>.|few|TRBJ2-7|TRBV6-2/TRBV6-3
TGTGCCAGCAGTTACGTTGGTCCCTACGAGCAGTACTTC
CASSYVGPYEQYF
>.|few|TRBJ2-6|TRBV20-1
TGCAGTGCTTCTGTCTCTGGGGCCAACGTCCTGACTTTC
CSASVSGANVLTF
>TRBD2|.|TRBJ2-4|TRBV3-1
TGTGCCAGCAGCCCACGCGGACTAGCGGGGGGGCCGGGAAACATTCAGTACTTC
CASSPRGLAGGPGNIQYF
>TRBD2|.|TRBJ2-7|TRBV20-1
TGCAGTGCTAGGGGGACTGGAGCGGGGGGGACCTACGAGCAGTACTTC
CSARGTGAGGTYEQYF
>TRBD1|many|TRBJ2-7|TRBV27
TGTGCCAGCAGTTTATCCGTGACAGGGGACGAGCAGTACTTC
CASSLSVTGDEQYF
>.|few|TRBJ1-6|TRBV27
TGTGCCAGCAGTTTATCTTTTCCAGGCGCTTATTCACCCCTCCACTTT
CASSLSFPGAYSPLHF
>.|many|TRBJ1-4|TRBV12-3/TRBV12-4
TGTGCCAGCAGTTTTAGTCTAGTCGGTGAAAAACTGTTTTTT
CASSFSLVGEKLFF
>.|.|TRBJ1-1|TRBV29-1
TGCAGCGAGACCCGACAGCTTACTGAAGCTTTCTTT
CSETRQLTEAFF
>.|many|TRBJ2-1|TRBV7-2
TGTGCCAGCAGAGGGGCCCTTACTTCTGAGCAGTTCTTC
CASRGALTSEQFF
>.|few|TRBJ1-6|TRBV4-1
TGCGCCAGCAGCCAGGACAGTTTGATTTCACCCCTCCACTTT
CASSQDSLISPLHF
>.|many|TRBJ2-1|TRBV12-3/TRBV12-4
TGTGCCAGCAGTTCCCTCTCGAGCGGCCCGACCTTC
CASSSLSSGPTF
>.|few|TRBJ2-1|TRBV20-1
TGCAGTGCTAGAGATGGGAGTTACAATGAGCAGTTCTTC
CSARDGSYNEQFF
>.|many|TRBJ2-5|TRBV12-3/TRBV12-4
TGTGCCAGCAGGGAGGGACAGCAAGAGACCCAGTACTTC
CASREGQQETQYF
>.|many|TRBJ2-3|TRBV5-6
TGTGCCAGCAGTCTGTGGGGCCGCACAGATACGCAGTATTTT
CASSLWGRTDTQYF
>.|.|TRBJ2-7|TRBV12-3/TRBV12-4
TGTGCCAGCACCGGATCCGGGGCGCTCTACGAGCAGTACTTC
CASTGSGALYEQYF
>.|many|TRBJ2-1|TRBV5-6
TGTGCCAGTCCCGACCTGGGCAATGAGCAGTTCTTC
CASPDLGNEQFF
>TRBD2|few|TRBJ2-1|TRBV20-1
TGCAGTCCTAGAGAGATATCCAGCGGGAGTTGGAATGAGCAGTTCTTC
CSPREISSGSWNEQFF
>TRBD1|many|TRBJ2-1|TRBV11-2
TGTGCCAGCAGCTCGGAACAGGGGCAGCAGTTCTTC
CASSSEQGQQFF
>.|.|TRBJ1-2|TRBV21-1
TGTGCCAGCAGTTCCAACTCCGACGGGAAAAATGGCTACACCTTC
CASSSNSDGKNGYTF
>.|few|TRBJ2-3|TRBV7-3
TGTGCCAGCAGCTTATTCATGGGAGAGAAAGATACGCAGTATTTT
CASSLFMGEKDTQYF
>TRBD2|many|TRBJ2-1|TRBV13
TGTGCCAGCAGTATCGGGCCAGCGGGAGGTATTGAGCAGTTCTTC
CASSIGPAGGIEQFF
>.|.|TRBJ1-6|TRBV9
TGTGCCAGCAGCGTAGGCGGCAATTCACCCCTCCACTTT
CASSVGGNSPLHF
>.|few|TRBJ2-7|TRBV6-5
TGTGCCAGCATTAACTCGTTTCCGGGTGTTCCCTACGAGCAGTACTTC
CASINSFPGVPYEQYF
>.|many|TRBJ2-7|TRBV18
TGTGCCAGCTCACCACCCGGAGTAGAACAGGGTATCTCCGAGCAGTACTTC
CASSPPGVEQGISEQYF
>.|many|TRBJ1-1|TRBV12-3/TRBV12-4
TGTGCCAGCAGTTTGGCTGACGGGGGCCTAATAGGCACTGAAGCTTTCTTT
CASSLADGGLIGTEAFF
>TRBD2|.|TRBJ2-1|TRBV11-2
TGTGCCAGCAGCTCGGGACTAGCGGGAGTTGGAGGGATGGGCAATGAGCAGTTCTTC
CASSSGLAGVGGMGNEQFF
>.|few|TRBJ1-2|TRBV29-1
TGCAGCGTTGACCCAGCTAACTATGGCTACACCTTC
CSVDPANYGYTF
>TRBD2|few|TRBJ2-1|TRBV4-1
TGCGCCAGCAGCCTGCGATCACAAACTAGCGGGATCTCCTACAATGAGCAGTTCTTC
CASSLRSQTSGISYNEQFF
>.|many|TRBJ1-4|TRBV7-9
TGTGCCAGCAGCTTAGACGCGGGAGAAAAACTGTTTTTT
CASSLDAGEKLFF
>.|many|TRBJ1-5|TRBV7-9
TGTGCCAGCGGCGGAAGGGTTAGCAATCAGCCCCAGCATTTT
CASGGRVSNQPQHF
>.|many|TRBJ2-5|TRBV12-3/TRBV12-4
TGTGCCACCGGCCTAGGGGAGACCCAGTACTTC
CATGLGETQYF
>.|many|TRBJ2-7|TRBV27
.
CASSTSGLPYEQYF
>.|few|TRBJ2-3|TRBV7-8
TGTGCCAGCAGCTTAGGGTCCGGGACACAACTCACAGATACGCAGTATTTT
CASSLGSGTQLTDTQYF
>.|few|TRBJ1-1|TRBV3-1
TGTGCCAGCAGCGCCACAGGGATCACTGAAGCTTTCTTT
CASSATGITEAFF
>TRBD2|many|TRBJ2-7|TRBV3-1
TGTGCCACCAGCGGGGAGAGGGCCGCCAACGAGCAGTACTTC
CATSGERAANEQYF
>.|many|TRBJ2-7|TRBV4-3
TGCGCCAGCAGCCAAGAAACCTTCTACGAGCAGTACTTC
CASSQETFYEQYF
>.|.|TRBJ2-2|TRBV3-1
TGTGCCAGCACCTCCCAAAAGGGGCCCTTTCTCGGGGAGCTGTTTTTT
CASTSQKGPFLGELFF
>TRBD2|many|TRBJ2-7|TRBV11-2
TGTGCCAGCAGCTTAGATAGGCTAGCGGGAGTTAGCGAGCAGTACTTC
CASSLDRLAGVSEQYF
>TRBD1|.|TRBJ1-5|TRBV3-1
TGTGCCAGCAGCCAAGGGGGACAGGGGAGGATTCAGCCCCAGCATTTT
CASSQGGQGRIQPQHF
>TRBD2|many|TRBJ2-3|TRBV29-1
TGCAGCGTCTCGACTAGAGCGGGAGTTACAGATACGCAGTATTTT
CSVSTRAGVTDTQYF
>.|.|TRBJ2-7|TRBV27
TGTGCCAGCAGTTCCCCGGGACCCACCTACGAGCAGTACTTC
CASSSPGPTYEQYF
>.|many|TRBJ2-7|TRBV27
TGTGCCAGCAGTTCGGAGCTCGAAGAGCAGTACTTC
CASSSELEEQYF
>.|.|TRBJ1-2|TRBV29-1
TGCAGCGTTTCACAGGGCGACTATGGCTACACCTTC
CSVSQGDYGYTF
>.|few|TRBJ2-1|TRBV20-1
TGCAGTGCTAGAGGGGGTTTCGCGGCGACTGAAAATGAGCAGTTCTTC
CSARGGFAATENEQFF